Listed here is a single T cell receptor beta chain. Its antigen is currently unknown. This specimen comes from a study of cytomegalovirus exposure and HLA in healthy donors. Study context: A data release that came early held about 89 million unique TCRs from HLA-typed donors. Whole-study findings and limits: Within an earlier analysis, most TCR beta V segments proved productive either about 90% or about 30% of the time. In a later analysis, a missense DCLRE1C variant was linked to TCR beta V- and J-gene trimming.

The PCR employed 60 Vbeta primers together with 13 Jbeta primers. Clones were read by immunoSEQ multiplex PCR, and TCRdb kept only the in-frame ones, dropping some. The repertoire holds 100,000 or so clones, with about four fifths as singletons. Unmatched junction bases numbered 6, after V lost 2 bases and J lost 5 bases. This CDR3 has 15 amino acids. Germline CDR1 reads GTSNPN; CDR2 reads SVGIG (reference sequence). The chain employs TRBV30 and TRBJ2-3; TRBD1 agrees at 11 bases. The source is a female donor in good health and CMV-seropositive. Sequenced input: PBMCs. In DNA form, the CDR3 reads TGTGCCTGGAGTACCGGGACAGGGGGTGTAGATACGCAGTATTTT. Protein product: CAWSTGTGGVDTQYF.